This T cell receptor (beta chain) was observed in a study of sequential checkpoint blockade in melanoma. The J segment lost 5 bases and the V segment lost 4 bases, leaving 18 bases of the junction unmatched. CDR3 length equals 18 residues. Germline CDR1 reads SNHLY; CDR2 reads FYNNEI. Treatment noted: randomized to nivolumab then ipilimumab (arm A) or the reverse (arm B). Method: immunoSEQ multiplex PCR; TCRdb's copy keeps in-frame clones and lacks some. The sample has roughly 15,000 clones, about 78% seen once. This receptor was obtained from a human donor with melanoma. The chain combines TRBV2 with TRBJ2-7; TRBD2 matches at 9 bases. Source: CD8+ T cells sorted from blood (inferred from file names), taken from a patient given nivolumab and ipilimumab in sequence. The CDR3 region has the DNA TGTGCCAGCAGTGGGTCAGGGGGAGCCAGCGGGAGGCCCCACGAGCAGTACTTC. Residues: CASSGSGGASGRPHEQYF.